The clone carrying this T cell receptor beta chain was seen only once. Its matching antigen is unknown. These data come from a study of blood T cells in healthy people across ages. Sample-barcoded 5' priming and a J-beta primer mix drove a second PCR of roughly 6 to 12 cycles. TCRdb reprocessed the 5' RACE reads via MiXCR and lists one record per CDR3 protein. This sample has over 1,300,000 distinct CDR3 sequences; 59% occur once, and the top ten carry 6.5% to 8.5%. Trimming removed 5 bases from V and 0 bases from J, with 7 bases in between. The CDR3 contains 13 residues. Germline V CDR1 and CDR2: MNHEY, SVGAGI. Regarding the study as a whole: Diversity estimates drawn from one million T cells were deemed underestimates. Percentage of naive T cells showed a strong correlation with TCR beta diversity.

The rearrangement uses TRBV6-5 and TRBJ1-2; no reliable D call. This TCR derives from a man in his late teens or twenties in good health. Sequencing used blood. CDR3 sequence reads: CASSAAPNYGYTF. CDR3 DNA sequence: TGTGCCAGCAGTGCGGCGCCTAACTATGGCTACACCTTC.